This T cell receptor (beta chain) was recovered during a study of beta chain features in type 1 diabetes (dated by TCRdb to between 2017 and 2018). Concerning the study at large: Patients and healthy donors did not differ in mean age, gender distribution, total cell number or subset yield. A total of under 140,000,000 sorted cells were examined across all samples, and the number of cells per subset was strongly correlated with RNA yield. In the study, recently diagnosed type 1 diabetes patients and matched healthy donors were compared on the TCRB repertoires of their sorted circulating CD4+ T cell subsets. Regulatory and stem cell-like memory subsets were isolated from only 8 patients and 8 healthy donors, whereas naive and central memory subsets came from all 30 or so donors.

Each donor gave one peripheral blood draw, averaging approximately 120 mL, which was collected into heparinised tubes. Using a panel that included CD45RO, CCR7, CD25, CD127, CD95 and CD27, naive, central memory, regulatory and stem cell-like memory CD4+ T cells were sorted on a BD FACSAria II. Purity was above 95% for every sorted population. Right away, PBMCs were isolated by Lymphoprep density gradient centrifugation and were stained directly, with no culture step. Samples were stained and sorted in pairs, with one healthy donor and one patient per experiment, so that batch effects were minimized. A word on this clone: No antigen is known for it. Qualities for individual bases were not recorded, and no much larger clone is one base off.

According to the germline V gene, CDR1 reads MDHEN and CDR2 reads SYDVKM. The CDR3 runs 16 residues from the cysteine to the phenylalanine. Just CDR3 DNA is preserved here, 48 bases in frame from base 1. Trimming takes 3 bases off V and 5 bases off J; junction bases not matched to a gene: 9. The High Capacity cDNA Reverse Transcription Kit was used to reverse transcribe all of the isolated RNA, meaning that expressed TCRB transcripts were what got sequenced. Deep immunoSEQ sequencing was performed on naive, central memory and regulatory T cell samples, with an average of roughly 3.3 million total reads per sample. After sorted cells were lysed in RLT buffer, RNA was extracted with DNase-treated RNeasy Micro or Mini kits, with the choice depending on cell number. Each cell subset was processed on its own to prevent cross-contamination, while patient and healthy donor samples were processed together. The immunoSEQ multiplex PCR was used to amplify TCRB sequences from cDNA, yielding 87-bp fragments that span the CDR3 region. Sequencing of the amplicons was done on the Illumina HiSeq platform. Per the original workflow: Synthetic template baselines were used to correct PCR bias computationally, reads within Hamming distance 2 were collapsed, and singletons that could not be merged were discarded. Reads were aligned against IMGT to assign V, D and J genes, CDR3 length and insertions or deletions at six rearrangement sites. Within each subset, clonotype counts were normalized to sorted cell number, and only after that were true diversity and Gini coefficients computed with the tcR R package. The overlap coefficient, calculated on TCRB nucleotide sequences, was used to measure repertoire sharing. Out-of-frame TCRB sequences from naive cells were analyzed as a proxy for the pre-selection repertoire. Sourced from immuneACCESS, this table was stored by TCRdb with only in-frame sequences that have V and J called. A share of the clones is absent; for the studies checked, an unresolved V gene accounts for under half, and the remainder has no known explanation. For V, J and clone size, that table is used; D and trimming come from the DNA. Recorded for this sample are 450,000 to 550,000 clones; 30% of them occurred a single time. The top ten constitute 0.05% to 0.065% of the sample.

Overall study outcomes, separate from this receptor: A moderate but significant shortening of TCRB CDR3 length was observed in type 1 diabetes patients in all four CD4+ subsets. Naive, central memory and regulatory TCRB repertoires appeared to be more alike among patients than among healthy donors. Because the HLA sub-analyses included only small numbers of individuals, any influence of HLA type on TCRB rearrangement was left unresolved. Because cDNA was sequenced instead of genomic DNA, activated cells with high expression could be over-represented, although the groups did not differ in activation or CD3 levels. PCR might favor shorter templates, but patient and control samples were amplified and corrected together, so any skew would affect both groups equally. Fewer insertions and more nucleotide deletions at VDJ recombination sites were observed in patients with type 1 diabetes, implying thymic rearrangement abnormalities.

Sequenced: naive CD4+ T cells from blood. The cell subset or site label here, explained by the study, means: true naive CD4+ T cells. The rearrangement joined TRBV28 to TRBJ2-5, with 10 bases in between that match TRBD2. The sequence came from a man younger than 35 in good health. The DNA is TGTGCCAGCAGTTTGGGGGGTAGCGGGAGGCGGGAGACCCAGTACTTC. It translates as CASSLGGSGRRETQYF.